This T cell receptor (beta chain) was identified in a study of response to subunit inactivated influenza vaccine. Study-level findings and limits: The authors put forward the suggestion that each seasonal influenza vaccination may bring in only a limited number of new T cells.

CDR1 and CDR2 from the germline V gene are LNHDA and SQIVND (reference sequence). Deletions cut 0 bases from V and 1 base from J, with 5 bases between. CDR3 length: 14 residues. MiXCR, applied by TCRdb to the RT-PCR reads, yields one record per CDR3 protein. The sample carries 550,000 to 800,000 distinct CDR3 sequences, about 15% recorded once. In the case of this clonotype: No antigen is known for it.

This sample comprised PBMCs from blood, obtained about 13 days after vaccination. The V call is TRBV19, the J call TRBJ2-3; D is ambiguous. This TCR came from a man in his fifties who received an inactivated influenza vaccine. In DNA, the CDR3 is TGTGCCAGTAGTATAGATCCAGGCACAGATACGCAGTATTTT. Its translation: CASSIDPGTDTQYF.